A single sample gave rise to the 16 T cell receptor beta chains below, sequenced in a study of cytomegalovirus exposure and HLA in healthy donors. PCR used 60 Vbeta primers and 13 Jbeta primers. Profiling relied on immunoSEQ multiplex PCR, and the TCRdb table lists in-frame clones only, not all of them. This sample has 130,000 or so clones, with 65% to 85% found just once. Sequenced material: PBMCs. These receptors were obtained from a woman between 40 and 50 years old in good health and CMV-seropositive.

The V gene is TRBV11-2, the J gene TRBJ2-7; 11 bases agree with TRBD2. Germline assignment: CDR1 SGHAT and CDR2 FQNNGV. CDR3 length: 14 amino acids. With V trimmed by 6 bases and J by 9 bases, 10 bases remained unmatched. CDR3 nucleotides: TGTGCCAGCAGTTCGGGACTAGCGGCCTTCGGGCAGTACTTC. Amino acids: CASSSGLAAFGQYF.

The chain combines TRBV9 with TRBJ1-2; 9 bases line up with TRBD1. Trimming removed 3 bases from V and 7 bases from J; junction bases left unmatched: 10. CDR1 is SGDLS, CDR2 YYNGEE, per germline. There are 15 residues in the CDR3. The CDR3 loop reads CASSENRGRTPGYTF. CDR3 nucleotides: TGTGCCAGCAGCGAAAACAGGGGGCGGACTCCTGGCTACACCTTC.

The chain employs TRBV19 and TRBJ2-3, with TRBD2 identical over 7 bases. CDR1 and CDR2 from the germline V gene are LNHDA and SQIVND (reference sequence). The CDR3 totals 12 residues. J gave up 4 bases and V 10 bases, and 5 bases lay outside the gene matches. The CDR3: CATVGGADTQYF. As DNA, the CDR3 is TGTGCCACAGTGGGGGGGGCAGATACGCAGTATTTT.

This rearrangement joins TRBV9 to TRBJ2-3; tentative D call: TRBD1 (5 bases). Between the trimmed V and J ends, which lost 4 bases and 1 base, there was a span of 10 bases. The germline V gene has CDR1 SGDLS and CDR2 YYNGEE. The CDR3 has 14 amino acids. CDR3 nucleotides: TGTGCCAGCAGCCCGGACAAAGGCACAGATACGCAGTATTTT. Its protein is CASSPDKGTDTQYF. Full variable domain (outside the CDR3, taken from reference TRBV9 and TRBJ2-3): DSGVTQTPKHLITATGQRVTLRCSPRSGDLSVYWYQQSLDQGLQFLIQYYNGEERAKGNILERFSAQQFPDLHSELNLSSLELGDSALYFCASSPDKGTDTQYFGPGTRLTVL.

The chain combines TRBV6-1 with TRBJ1-5; D gene unclear. Trimming pared 7 bases from V and 7 bases from J, leaving 14 bases between. Germline V gives CDR1 MNHNS, CDR2 SASEGT. This CDR3 comprises 13 residues. The CDR3 sequence: CASTPEGSQPQHF. As DNA, the CDR3 is TGTGCCAGCACCCCAGAGGGTAGCCAGCCCCAGCATTTT.

The CDR3 sequence is CSVEGQGAGANVLTF. CDR3 nucleotides: TGCAGCGTTGAGGGGCAGGGTGCTGGGGCCAACGTCCTGACTTTC. The chain combines TRBV29-1 with TRBJ2-6; the D gene is possibly TRBD1 (5 bases). Germline V gene sequence: CDR1 SQVTM, CDR2 ANQGSEA. The CDR3 loop spans 15 amino acids. V was cut by 3 bases and J by 2 bases, with 11 bases left in between.

This clone came up a few times. The V and J genes are TRBV5-6 and TRBJ1-2; no reliable D call. The CDR3 is 13 residues long. V lost 2 bases and J lost 7, with 12 bases in between. Looked up from germline, CDR1 is SGHDT and CDR2 is YYEEEE. As DNA, the CDR3 is TGTGCCAGCAGCTTCGGTCCTCTAGGTGGCTACACCTTC. It translates to CASSFGPLGGYTF. The variable domain in full, with the rest retrieved from reference TRBV5-6 and TRBJ1-2, is DAGVTQSPTHLIKTRGQQVTLRCSPKSGHDTVSWYQQALGQGPQFIFQYYEEEERQRGNFPDRFSGHQFPNYSSELNVNALLLGDSALYLCASSFGPLGGYTFGSGTRLTVV.

The V call is TRBV30, the J call TRBJ1-2; TRBD1 matches 10 bases. Unmatched junction bases numbered 12, after V lost 2 bases and J lost 6 bases. The germline CDR1 and CDR2 sequences are GTSNPN and SVGIG (reference sequence). The CDR3 runs 16 residues. As DNA, the CDR3 is TGTGCCTGGAGTTGGTCCCCGCCCGGACAGGGGGATGGCTACACCTTC. Translated: CAWSWSPPGQGDGYTF.

The gene calls are TRBV6-6 and TRBJ2-1; TRBD2 matches 10 bases. The V segment lost 2 bases and the J segment 5 bases; nucleotides outside the gene matches: 6. The CDR3 has 16 residues. Germline V gives CDR1 MNHNY, CDR2 SVGAGI (reference sequence). CDR3 DNA: TGTGCCAGCAGTTACAGGTCTAGCGGGAGAGACAATGAGCAGTTCTTC. Translating gives CASSYRSSGRDNEQFF.

As DNA, the CDR3 is TGTGCCAGCAGCGTAGGGGGACTAGCGGGAGCGTTCTCTAGCACAGATACGCAGTATTTT. Translating gives CASSVGGLAGAFSSTDTQYF. The rearrangement links TRBV9 to TRBJ2-3, with 14 bases aligning to TRBD2. The CDR3 covers 20 residues. J gave up 0 bases and V 0 bases, and 9 bases lay outside the gene matches. The germline CDR1 and CDR2 sequences are SGDLS and YYNGEE.

The chain carries TRBV15 and TRBJ1-5; D is possibly TRBD1 (5 bases). Germline-derived CDR1 and CDR2 are LNHNV and YYDKDF (reference sequence). The CDR3 consists of 15 residues. V was shortened by 0 bases and J by 4 bases, with 10 bases between the two germline ends. The CDR3 sequence: CATSRDTGVNQPQHF. Written as DNA, the CDR3 is TGTGCCACCAGCAGAGACACGGGGGTAAATCAGCCCCAGCATTTT.

A few counts support this clone. The rearrangement joins TRBV2 to TRBJ1-5; D might be TRBD1 (6 bases). The germline V gene encodes CDR1 SNHLY and CDR2 FYNNEI. Between the trimmed V and J ends, which lost 0 bases and 6 bases, there was a span of 15 bases. This CDR3 is 16 amino acids long. The CDR3: CASSEAWTDTAQPQHF. CDR3 nucleotides: TGTGCCAGCAGTGAAGCGTGGACAGACACGGCTCAGCCCCAGCATTTT.

The table lists this clone with a few counts. J is TRBJ1-2 and V is TRBV5-1; 9 bases align to TRBD1. Germline loops: CDR1 SGHRS, CDR2 YFSETQ. The V segment lost 2 bases and the J segment 6 bases; nucleotides outside the gene matches: 14. The CDR3 is made up of 17 amino acids. The CDR3 loop reads CASSFSTGGVKFDGYTF. The CDR3 DNA sequence: TGCGCCAGCAGCTTTTCCACAGGGGGCGTTAAATTCGATGGCTACACCTTC.

The genes are TRBV6-1 and TRBJ1-2; D unresolved. The CDR3 spans 12 residues. The V gene's germline CDR1 is MNHNS and CDR2 SASEGT. The V end was cut by 3 bases, the J end by 1 base, with 3 bases between. CDR3 coding DNA: TGTGCCAGCAGTGATTATAACTATGGCTACACCTTC. Translating it yields CASSDYNYGYTF.

V and J are TRBV11-2 and TRBJ2-1, with 8 nucleotides matching TRBD2. The CDR3 extends over 12 amino acids. V lost 5 bases to trimming and J lost 8 bases; unmatched junction nucleotides: 2. Germline V gene lookup returns CDR1 SGHAT and CDR2 FQNNGV. Written as DNA, the CDR3 is TGTGCCAGCAGCCCCGGGGGGGATGAGCAGTTCTTC. It yields the protein CASSPGGDEQFF.

The chain couples TRBV27 to TRBJ2-7; maybe TRBD1 (5 bases). Germline V gives CDR1 MNHEY, CDR2 SMNVEV (reference sequence). This CDR3 comprises 13 residues. V lost 3 bases and J 3 bases, leaving 9 bases between the germline ends. The CDR3 bases are TGTGCCAGCAGTTTCGGCCAGGGCTACGAGCAGTACTTC. Protein product: CASSFGQGYEQYF.